The 28 T cell receptor beta chains listed next were all sequenced from one sample in a study of T cells after yellow fever vaccination. TCRdb reprocessed the 5' RACE reads with MiXCR, giving one entry per CDR3 protein. Here the sample spans roughly 520,000 distinct CDR3 sequences, just over 20% being singletons. This specimen was PBMCs, taken roughly 23 days after the first yellow fever vaccination. The source is a man between 18 and 35 years old who received the YFV17D yellow fever vaccine.

This clonotype was seen a handful of times. The chain has TRBV12-3 or TRBV12-4 and TRBJ1-6; weak D call: TRBD1 (5 bases). CDR3 length: 17 amino acids. The ends were cut back, 3 bases at V and 6 bases at J, with 18 bases in the middle. The CDR3 loop is CASSLSWDGTGNSPLHF. DNA for the CDR3: TGTGCCAGCAGTTTGTCTTGGGACGGGACGGGTAATTCACCCCTCCACTTT.

This clonotype turned up a few times. The genes are TRBV20-1 and TRBJ2-7; 7 bases are a match to TRBD2. The CDR3 covers 11 residues. Trimming at V came to 6 bases and at J to 6 bases, leaving 5 bases not matched to a gene. CDR1 DFQATT and CDR2 SNEGSKA come from the germline V gene (reference sequence). CDR3: CSALGGGEQYV. The CDR3 nucleotides read TGCAGTGCCCTTGGCGGGGGCGAGCAGTACGTC.

This clonotype was detected once. The chain combines TRBV7-6 with TRBJ2-1, with D unresolved. The V gene's germline CDR1 is SGHVS and CDR2 FNYEAQ. The CDR3 covers 15 residues. V was clipped by 1 base and J by 0 bases, with 7 bases between them. CDR3: CASSLVVSSYNEQFF. The CDR3 DNA sequence: TGTGCCAGCAGCTTAGTGGTGAGCTCCTACAATGAGCAGTTCTTC. The whole variable domain, remainder taken from reference TRBV7-6 and TRBJ2-1, is GAGVSQSPRYKVTKRGQDVALRCDPISGHVSLYWYRQALGQGPEFLTYFNYEAQQDKSGLPNDRFSAERPEGSISTLTIQRTEQRDSAMYRCASSLVVSSYNEQFFGPGTRLTVL.

Many counts were recorded for this clonotype. V gene TRBV5-1 combines with J gene TRBJ2-5, with 10 bases that match TRBD2. CDR1 and CDR2 from the germline V gene are SGHRS and YFSETQ. The CDR3 runs 15 residues. With V trimmed by 4 bases and J by 4 bases, 7 bases remained unmatched. Here the CDR3 DNA reads TGCGCCAGCAGCCTAGGACTAGCGGTGGTAGAGACCCAGTACTTC. This gives the protein CASSLGLAVVETQYF.

The chain couples TRBV27 to TRBJ1-1; D might be TRBD1 (5 bases). CDR1 is MNHEY and CDR2 is SMNVEV in the germline V gene (reference sequence). This CDR3 is 13 amino acids long. V shed 1 base and J shed 6 bases, with 9 bases lying between them. The CDR3 bases are TGTGCCAGCAGTTTATGGGGGGACTCTGAAGCTTTCTTT. Encoded protein: CASSLWGDSEAFF.

The gene calls are TRBV20-1 and TRBJ2-2; TRBD1 agrees at 10 bases. Germline V gene sequence: CDR1 DFQATT, CDR2 SNEGSKA (reference sequence). Losses at the gene ends were 6 bases for V and 6 bases for J; bases not matched to a gene: 7. The CDR3 is 14 residues long. DNA of the CDR3: TGCAGTGCCCCTAGAGGGACAGGGGCCGGGGAGCTGTTTTTT. It yields the protein CSAPRGTGAGELFF.

This clonotype was recorded at least ten times. This chain connects TRBV19 to TRBJ1-1; 7 positions match TRBD1. CDR3 size: 14 residues. Germline CDR1 is LNHDA and CDR2 is SQIVND (reference sequence). V dropped 5 bases and J dropped 5; count of bases not matched to a gene: 8. The CDR3: CASSSLQGWTEAFF. In DNA form, the CDR3 reads TGTGCCAGTAGTTCCCTACAGGGGTGGACTGAAGCTTTCTTT.

The genes are TRBV7-3 and TRBJ1-1; D perhaps matches TRBD1 (5 bases). Between the trimmed V and J ends, which lost 5 bases and 4 bases, there was a span of 14 bases. Germline V lookup: CDR1 SGHTA, CDR2 FQGTGA. The CDR3 extends over 14 amino acids. CDR3 nucleotides: TGTGCCAGCAGCCCAACCGTCGACAGCACTGAAGCTTTCTTT. This sequence encodes CASSPTVDSTEAFF.

This clonotype showed up just a few times. The chain uses TRBV6-5 and TRBJ1-5, with D tentatively TRBD1 (5 bases). The CDR3 is made up of 14 amino acids. V shed 4 bases and J shed 4 bases, with 11 bases lying between them. Germline assignment: CDR1 MNHEY and CDR2 SVGAGI. In DNA, the CDR3 is TGTGCCAGCAGTTTGGCCCCAGGGAATCAGCCCCAGCATTTT. The encoded protein is CASSLAPGNQPQHF.

The chain is built from TRBV5-1 and TRBJ2-2; tentative D call: TRBD1 (6 bases). Trimming took off 2 bases at V and 6 bases at J, with 14 bases between the two ends. CDR3 length equals 15 residues. The germline gives CDR1 SGHRS, CDR2 YFSETQ. CDR3 sequence reads: CASSFTGSLAGELFF. Here the CDR3 DNA reads TGCGCCAGCAGCTTCACAGGGTCCCTCGCCGGGGAGCTGTTTTTT.

The rearrangement links TRBV11-2 to TRBJ1-3; D is unresolved. Germline V CDR1 and CDR2: SGHAT, FQNNGV. This CDR3 is built from 16 residues. Deletions cut 0 bases from V and 3 bases from J, with 12 bases between. CDR3 region: CASSLDLWTRGNTIYF. The CDR3 nucleotides are TGTGCCAGCAGCTTAGATCTGTGGACGCGTGGAAACACCATATATTTT. Using reference TRBV11-2 and TRBJ1-3 for the parts outside the CDR3, the full variable domain is EAGVAQSPRYKIIEKRQSVAFWCNPISGHATLYWYQQILGQGPKLLIQFQNNGVVDDSQLPKDRFSAERLKGVDSTLKIQPAKLEDSAVYLCASSLDLWTRGNTIYFGEGSWLTVV.

This clonotype has only one observation. The chain links TRBV14 to TRBJ2-1; D gene unclear. The CDR3 has 14 amino acids. Between the trimmed V and J ends, which lost 4 bases and 8 bases, there was a span of 15 bases. Germline CDR1 is SGHDN and CDR2 is FVKESK. CDR3: CASSLGPWRHEQFF. CDR3 nucleotides: TGTGCCAGCAGCCTGGGCCCATGGAGACATGAGCAGTTCTTC. Full variable domain (missing parts from reference TRBV14 and TRBJ2-1): EAGVTQFPSHSVIEKGQTVTLRCDPISGHDNLYWYRRVMGKEIKFLLHFVKESKQDESGMPNNRFLAERTGGTYSTLKVQPAELEDSGVYFCASSLGPWRHEQFFGPGTRLTVL.

This chain connects TRBV2 to TRBJ2-1; D unclear. V was cut by 0 bases and J by 6 bases, with 9 bases left in between. The germline V gene has CDR1 SNHLY and CDR2 FYNNEI. The CDR3 is 14 residues long. CDR3 bases: TGTGCCAGCAGTGAAGCGCTGGCTATCAATGAGCAGTTCTTC. As protein: CASSEALAINEQFF.

This clonotype came up a few times. J is TRBJ2-7 and V is TRBV30; 8 nucleotides line up with TRBD1. Germline assignment: CDR1 GTSNPN and CDR2 SVGIG (reference sequence). Trimming cost V 4 bases and J 0 bases; bases outside gene matches: 20. The CDR3 is 19 amino acids. CDR3: CAWTGMQGAPYFSSYEQYV. For the CDR3, the DNA is TGTGCCTGGACGGGTATGCAGGGGGCTCCCTATTTCAGCTCCTACGAGCAGTACGTC.

V is TRBV18 and J is TRBJ1-1; D unclear. The CDR3 sequence is 12 residues long. Trimming pared 5 bases from V and 1 base from J, leaving 5 bases between. The V gene's germline CDR1 is KGHSH and CDR2 LQKENI. Written as DNA, the CDR3 is TGTGCCAGCTCAGTCCAGAACACTGAAGCTTTCTTT. This encodes CASSVQNTEAFF.

The rearrangement joins TRBV28 to TRBJ2-2; D may be TRBD1 or TRBD2 (5 bases each). This CDR3 has 16 residues. Trimming pared 7 bases from V and 6 bases from J, leaving 21 bases between. Per the germline V gene, CDR1 is MDHEN and CDR2 is SYDVKM. CDR3 bases: TGTGCCAGCACGAGGAGGAGAGGGGAAATGGCCGGGGAGCTGTTTTTT. It is translated as CASTRRRGEMAGELFF.

In DNA, the CDR3 is TGCGCCAGCAGCTTGGAATTTGGAGAGACCCAGTACTTC. It encodes CASSLEFGETQYF. V and J are TRBV5-1 and TRBJ2-5; D unclear. The V gene lost 0 bases and the J gene lost 4 bases, with 7 bases spanning the gap. The CDR3 loop spans 13 amino acids. Per the germline V gene, CDR1 is SGHRS and CDR2 is YFSETQ. The complete variable domain, with remaining parts taken from reference TRBV5-1 and TRBJ2-5, reads KAGVTQTPRYLIKTRGQQVTLSCSPISGHRSVSWYQQTPGQGLQFLFEYFSETQRNKGNFPGRFSGRQFSNSRSEMNVSTLELGDSALYLCASSLEFGETQYFGPGTRLLVL.

This rearrangement joins TRBV6-5 to TRBJ2-1; D may be TRBD1 (6 bases). Trimming cost V 0 bases and J 9 bases, with 18 bases left between them. Germline CDR1 reads MNHEY; CDR2 reads SVGAGI. This CDR3 comprises 16 residues. Here the CDR3 DNA reads TGTGCCAGCAGTTACTCGATACAGGGACGCGGTTTTGAGCAGTTCTTC. Its translation: CASSYSIQGRGFEQFF.

In this sample, this clonotype turned up a few times. This chain uses TRBV2 with TRBJ2-4; 8 nucleotides agree with TRBD1. The CDR3 consists of 13 residues. The trim removed 6 bases at V and 10 bases at J, leaving 8 bases unmatched. CDR1 is SNHLY and CDR2 is FYNNEI in the germline V gene. In DNA, the CDR3 is TGTGCCAGCAGCGGGACAGGACCCACAATTCAGTACTTC. Translating gives CASSGTGPTIQYF.

This clonotype was seen ten or more times. The chain joins TRBV5-6 to TRBJ2-3; the D call may be TRBD1 or TRBD2 (5 bases each). The CDR3 consists of 16 residues. Germline values: CDR1 SGHDT, CDR2 YYEEEE. V lost 2 bases and J lost 0, with 13 bases in between. CDR3 bases: TGTGCCAGCAGCTTCCCGGGACGGCCCAGCACAGATACGCAGTATTTT. Protein sequence: CASSFPGRPSTDTQYF.

The V and J genes are TRBV6-2 or TRBV6-3 and TRBJ2-3; 7 bases are a match to TRBD2. The CDR3 is 13 residues long. The germline V gene encodes CDR1 MNHEY and CDR2 SVGEGT. The trim removed 6 bases at V and 3 bases at J, leaving 3 bases unmatched. CDR3 region: CASRRRGTDTQYF. As DNA, the CDR3 is TGTGCCAGCAGAAGGCGGGGGACAGATACGCAGTATTTT.

The chain employs TRBV7-3 and TRBJ2-1, with a possible D match to TRBD1 (6 bases). The length of the CDR3 is 15 residues. Germline loops: CDR1 SGHTA, CDR2 FQGTGA. V gave up 5 bases and J gave up 3 bases, with 14 bases separating them. CDR3 coding DNA: TGTGCCAGCAGCCTTAGCGTAGGGGGCTACAATGAGCAGTTCTTC. Its protein product is CASSLSVGGYNEQFF.

The rearrangement joins TRBV29-1 to TRBJ2-7; D not resolved. V was pared by 4 bases and J by 6 bases, with 16 bases between. This CDR3 is 13 amino acids long. Germline values: CDR1 SQVTM, CDR2 ANQGSEA. The CDR3 DNA follows: TGCAGCGTTGCCTCCCCCCATACTTCCGAGCAGTACTTC. Translation: CSVASPHTSEQYF.

A few counts support this clonotype. This rearrangement joins TRBV6-1 to TRBJ2-7, with D unresolved. The germline V and J ends were trimmed by 6 bases and 7 bases, with 16 bases remaining between them. CDR1 and CDR2 (germline): MNHNS, SASEGT. This CDR3 comprises 13 residues. CDR3 nucleotide sequence: TGTGCCAGCAGACTCAACTCAGGTCTGGAGCAGTACTTC. Translating it yields CASRLNSGLEQYF.

The table lists this clonotype with a count of one. The chain joins TRBV3-1 to TRBJ1-2, with TRBD1 identical over 10 bases. The V gene end was trimmed by 6 bases and the J gene end by 6 bases; junction bases not matched to a gene: 1. The V gene's germline CDR1 is LGHDT and CDR2 YNNKEL (reference sequence). This CDR3 comprises 12 residues. The CDR3, as DNA: TGTGCCAGCAGAGGACAGGGGGATGGCTACACCTTC. It codes for CASRGQGDGYTF.

V gene TRBV5-6 combines with J gene TRBJ1-1, with 11 bases identical to TRBD1. The germline CDR1 and CDR2 sequences are SGHDT and YYEEEE. The V gene end was trimmed by 4 bases and the J gene end by 11 bases; junction bases not matched to a gene: 10. The CDR3 covers 14 residues. The CDR3 loop reads CASSLPGQGVRAFF. CDR3 DNA sequence: TGTGCCAGCAGCCTTCCGGGACAGGGGGTGAGGGCTTTCTTT.

This chain links TRBV29-1 with TRBJ2-5; D gene ambiguous. V was clipped by 6 bases and J by 3 bases, with 8 bases between them. The CDR3 sequence is 11 residues long. The V gene's germline CDR1 is SQVTM and CDR2 ANQGSEA. For the CDR3, the DNA is TGCAGCGTGGACCCAGAAGAGACCCAGTACTTC. This sequence encodes CSVDPEETQYF.

This clonotype was detected ten times or more. The chain joins TRBV30 to TRBJ2-7; weak D call: TRBD1 (5 bases). Germline V CDR1 and CDR2: GTSNPN, SVGIG (reference sequence). V lost 1 base, J lost 4 bases, and 11 bases lay in between. The CDR3 runs 13 residues. The CDR3 here is CAWSEGASYEQYF. In DNA form, the CDR3 reads TGTGCCTGGAGTGAAGGGGCTTCGTACGAGCAGTACTTC.